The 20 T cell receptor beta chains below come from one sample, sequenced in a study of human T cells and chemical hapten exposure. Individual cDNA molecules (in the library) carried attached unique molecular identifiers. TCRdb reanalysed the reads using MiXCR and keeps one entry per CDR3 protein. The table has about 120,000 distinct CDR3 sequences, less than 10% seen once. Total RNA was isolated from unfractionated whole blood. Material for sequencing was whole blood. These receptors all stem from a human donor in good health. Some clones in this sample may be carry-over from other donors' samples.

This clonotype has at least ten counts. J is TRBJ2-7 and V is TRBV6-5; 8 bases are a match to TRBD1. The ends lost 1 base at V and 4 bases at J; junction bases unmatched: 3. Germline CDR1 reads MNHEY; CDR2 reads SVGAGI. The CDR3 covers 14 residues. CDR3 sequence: CASSYWDRPYEQYF. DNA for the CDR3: TGTGCCAGCAGTTACTGGGACAGGCCTTACGAGCAGTACTTC.

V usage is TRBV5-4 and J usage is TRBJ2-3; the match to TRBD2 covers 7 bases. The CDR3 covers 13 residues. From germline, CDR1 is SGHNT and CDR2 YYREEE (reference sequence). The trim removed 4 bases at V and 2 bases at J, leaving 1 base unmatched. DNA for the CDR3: TGTGCCAGCAGCCGGGAGGACACAGATACGCAGTATTTT. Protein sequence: CASSREDTDTQYF. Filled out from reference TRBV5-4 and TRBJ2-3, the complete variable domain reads ETGVTQSPTHLIKTRGQQVTLRCSSQSGHNTVSWYQQALGQGPQFIFQYYREEENGRGNFPPRFSGLQFPNYSSELNVNALELDDSALYLCASSREDTDTQYFGPGTRLTVL.

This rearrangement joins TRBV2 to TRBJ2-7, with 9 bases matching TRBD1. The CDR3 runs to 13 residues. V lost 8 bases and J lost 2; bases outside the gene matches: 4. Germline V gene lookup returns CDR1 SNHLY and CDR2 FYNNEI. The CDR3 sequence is CASGGTGTYEQYF. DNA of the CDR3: TGTGCCAGCGGTGGGACAGGGACCTACGAGCAGTACTTC. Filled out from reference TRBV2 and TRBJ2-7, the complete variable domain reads EPEVTQTPSHQVTQMGQEVILRCVPISNHLYFYWYRQILGQKVEFLVSFYNNEISEKSEIFDDQFSVERPDGSNFTLKIRSTKLEDSAMYFCASGGTGTYEQYFGPGTRLTVT.

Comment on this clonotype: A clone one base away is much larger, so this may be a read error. The CDR3 bases are TGTGCCAGCAGTTTAGTTCCCCACGGATCTAACTATGGCTACAACTTC. Translation gives CASSLVPHGSNYGYNF. The chain links TRBV12-3 or TRBV12-4 to TRBJ1-2; the D is unclear. This CDR3 has 16 amino acids.

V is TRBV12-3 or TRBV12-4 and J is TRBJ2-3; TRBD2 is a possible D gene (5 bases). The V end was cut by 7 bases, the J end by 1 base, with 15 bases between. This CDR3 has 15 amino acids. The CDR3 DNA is TGTGCCAGCAACCTTGGACTCGCGGGCACAGATACGCAGTATTTT. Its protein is CASNLGLAGTDTQYF.

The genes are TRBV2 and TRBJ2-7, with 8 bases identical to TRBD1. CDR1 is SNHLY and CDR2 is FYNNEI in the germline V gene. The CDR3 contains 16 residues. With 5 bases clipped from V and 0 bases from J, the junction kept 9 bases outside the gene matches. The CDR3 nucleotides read TGTGCCAGCAGTTCCCAAGGACAGGGAAACTCCTACGAGCAGTACTTC. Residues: CASSSQGQGNSYEQYF. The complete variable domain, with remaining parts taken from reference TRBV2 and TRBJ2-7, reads EPEVTQTPSHQVTQMGQEVILRCVPISNHLYFYWYRQILGQKVEFLVSFYNNEISEKSEIFDDQFSVERPDGSNFTLKIRSTKLEDSAMYFCASSSQGQGNSYEQYFGPGTRLTVT.

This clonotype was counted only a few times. DNA for the CDR3: TGTGCCAGCAGCCAAGATTGGGGGGGCCCCCACACCGGGGAGCTGTTTTTT. It yields the protein CASSQDWGGPHTGELFF. The chain combines TRBV14 with TRBJ2-2, with a weak D call TRBD2 (7 bases). This CDR3 is built from 17 residues. V was shortened by 0 bases and J by 3 bases, with 14 bases between the two germline ends. The germline V gene has CDR1 SGHDN and CDR2 FVKESK. The full variable domain, rest sourced from reference TRBV14 and TRBJ2-2, is EAGVTQFPSHSVIEKGQTVTLRCDPISGHDNLYWYRRVMGKEIKFLLHFVKESKQDESGMPNNRFLAERTGGTYSTLKVQPAELEDSGVYFCASSQDWGGPHTGELFFGEGSRLTVL.

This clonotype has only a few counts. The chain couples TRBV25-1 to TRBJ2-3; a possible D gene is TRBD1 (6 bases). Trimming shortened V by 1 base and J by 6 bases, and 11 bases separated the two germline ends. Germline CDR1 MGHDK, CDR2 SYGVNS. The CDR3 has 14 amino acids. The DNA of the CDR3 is TGTGCCAGCAGTGAATCAGGCAGGGGTGATACGCAGTATTTT. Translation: CASSESGRGDTQYF.

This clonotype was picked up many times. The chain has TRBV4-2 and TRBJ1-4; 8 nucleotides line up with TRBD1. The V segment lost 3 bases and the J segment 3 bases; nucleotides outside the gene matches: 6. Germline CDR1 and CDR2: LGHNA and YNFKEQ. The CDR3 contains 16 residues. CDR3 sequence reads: CASSQGDRGANEKLFF. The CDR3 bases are TGTGCCAGCAGCCAGGGAGACAGGGGAGCTAATGAAAAACTGTTTTTT.

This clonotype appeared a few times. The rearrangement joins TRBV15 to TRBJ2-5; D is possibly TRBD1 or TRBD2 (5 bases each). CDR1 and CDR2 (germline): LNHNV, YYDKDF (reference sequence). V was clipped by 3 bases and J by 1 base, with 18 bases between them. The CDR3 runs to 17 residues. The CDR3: CATSSDRGSNFQETQYF. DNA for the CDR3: TGTGCCACCAGCAGCGACCGGGGCTCAAACTTCCAAGAGACCCAGTACTTC.

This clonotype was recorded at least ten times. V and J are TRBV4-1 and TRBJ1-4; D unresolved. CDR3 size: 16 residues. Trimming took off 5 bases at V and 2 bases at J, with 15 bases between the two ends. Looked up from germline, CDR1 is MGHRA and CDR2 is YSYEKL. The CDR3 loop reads CASSSRAEGTNEKLFF. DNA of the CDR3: TGCGCCAGCAGCTCCCGGGCCGAAGGCACTAATGAAAAACTGTTTTTT.

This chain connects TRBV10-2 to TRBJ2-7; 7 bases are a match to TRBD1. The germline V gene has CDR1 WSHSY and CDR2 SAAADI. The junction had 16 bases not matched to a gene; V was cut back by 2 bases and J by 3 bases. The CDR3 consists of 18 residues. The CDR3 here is CASSEPRGQSRIFYEQYF. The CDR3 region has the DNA TGCGCCAGCAGTGAGCCGAGGGGACAGTCTCGCATCTTCTACGAGCAGTACTTC.

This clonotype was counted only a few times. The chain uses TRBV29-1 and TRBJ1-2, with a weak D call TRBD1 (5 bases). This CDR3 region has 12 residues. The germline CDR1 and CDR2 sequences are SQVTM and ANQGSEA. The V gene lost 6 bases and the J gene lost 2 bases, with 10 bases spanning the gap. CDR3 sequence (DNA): TGCAGCGTCCTGGGGGGAAACTATGGCTACACCTTC. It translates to CSVLGGNYGYTF.

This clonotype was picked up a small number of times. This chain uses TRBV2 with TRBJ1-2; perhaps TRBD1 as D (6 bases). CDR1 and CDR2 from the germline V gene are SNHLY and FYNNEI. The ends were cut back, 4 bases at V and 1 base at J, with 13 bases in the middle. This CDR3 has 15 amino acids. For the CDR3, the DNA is TGTGCCAGCAGTGCCAGGGGACGGGATAACTATGGCTACACCTTC. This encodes CASSARGRDNYGYTF.

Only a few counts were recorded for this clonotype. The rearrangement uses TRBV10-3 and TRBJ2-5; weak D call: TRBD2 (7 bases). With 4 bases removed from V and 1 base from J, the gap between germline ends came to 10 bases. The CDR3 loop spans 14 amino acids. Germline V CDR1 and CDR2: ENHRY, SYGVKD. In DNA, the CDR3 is TGTGCCATCAGTGCGGCGGGGGCCCAAGAGACCCAGTACTTC. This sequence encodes CAISAAGAQETQYF.

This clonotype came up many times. The CDR3 loop is CASSYEGQNYGYTF. The CDR3 coding sequence is TGCGCCAGCAGCTATGAAGGACAGAACTATGGCTACACCTTC. The V call is TRBV5-1, the J call TRBJ1-2, with a tentative D call TRBD1 (6 bases). V was clipped by 3 bases and J by 2 bases, with 11 bases between them. This CDR3 region has 14 residues. Per the germline V gene, CDR1 is SGHRS and CDR2 is YFSETQ. The full variable domain, with the rest looked up from reference TRBV5-1 and TRBJ1-2, is KAGVTQTPRYLIKTRGQQVTLSCSPISGHRSVSWYQQTPGQGLQFLFEYFSETQRNKGNFPGRFSGRQFSNSRSEMNVSTLELGDSALYLCASSYEGQNYGYTFGSGTRLTVV.

This chain's CDR3 is CASSLGLGWYF. The CDR3 bases are TGTGCCAGCAGCTTGGGGCTGGGATGGTACTTC. The chain links TRBV5-6 to TRBJ2-4; D unresolved. The CDR3 has 11 amino acids. Between the trimmed V and J ends, which lost 0 bases and 15 bases, there was a span of 10 bases. Germline V gene data show CDR1 as SGHDT and CDR2 as YYEEEE. The full variable domain, its missing parts supplied by reference TRBV5-6 and TRBJ2-4, is DAGVTQSPTHLIKTRGQQVTLRCSPKSGHDTVSWYQQALGQGPQFIFQYYEEEERQRGNFPDRFSGHQFPNYSSELNVNALLLGDSALYLCASSLGLGWYFGAGTRLSVL.

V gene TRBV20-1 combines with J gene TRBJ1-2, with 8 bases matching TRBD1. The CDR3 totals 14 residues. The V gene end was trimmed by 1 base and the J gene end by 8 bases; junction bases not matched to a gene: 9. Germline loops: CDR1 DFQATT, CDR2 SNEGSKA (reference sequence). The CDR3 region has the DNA TGCAGTGCTAGAGTGGACAGGGTAATTCTGGGCTACACCTTC. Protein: CSARVDRVILGYTF.

The CDR3: CARLPGTQYF. For the CDR3, the DNA is TGTGCCCGCCTCCCGGGGACCCAGTACTTC. The chain uses TRBV6-9 and TRBJ2-5; D unclear. This CDR3 has 10 residues. The germline CDR1 and CDR2 sequences are MNHGY and SVAAGI. V was shortened by 11 bases and J by 7 bases, with 11 bases between the two germline ends.

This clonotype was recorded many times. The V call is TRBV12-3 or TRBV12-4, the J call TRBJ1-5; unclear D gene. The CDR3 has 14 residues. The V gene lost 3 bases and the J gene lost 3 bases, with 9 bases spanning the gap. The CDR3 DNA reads TGTGCCAGCAGTTTGTTCAAGGACAATCAGCCCCAGCATTTT. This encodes CASSLFKDNQPQHF.